A selection of T cell receptor beta chains follows, all from one sample in a study of T cell responses to AZD1222 COVID-19 vaccine. Sequenced by immunoSEQ multiplex PCR; TCRdb stores in-frame clones only, minus some. Of 90,000 to 120,000 clones listed, approximately 89% are singletons. The source was peripheral blood, collected on day 0 of MenACWY control vaccination. The receptors were gathered from an adult in good health. Both conserved end residues are part of each CDR3. Fields, in order: clone size, J gene, V gene, D gene, CDR3 protein, CDR3 DNA. The D gene is left open where the match is weak. Not all rows give a size; the values are once, few, many and, for expanded clones, a class.

NA	TRBJ1-1	TRBV29-1	TRBD1	CSVATGVNTEAFF	TGCAGCGTCGCGACAGGGGTCAACACTGAAGCTTTCTTT
once	TRBJ1-1	TRBV5-1	TRBD1	CASSSGQGMNTEAFF	TGCGCCAGCAGCTCGGGACAGGGGATGAACACTGAAGCTTTCTTT
NA	TRBJ1-1	TRBV5-6	NA	CASSLGARPNTEAFF	TGTGCCAGCAGCCTCGGCGCGAGGCCGAACACTGAAGCTTTCTTT
NA	TRBJ2-2	TRBV7-6	TRBD2	CASSLPSGGAGNTGELFF	TGTGCCAGCAGCTTACCTAGCGGGGGGGCTGGGAACACCGGGGAGCTGTTTTTT
NA	TRBJ1-5	TRBV28	TRBD1	CASTKSPRWDRGKQPQHF	TGTGCCAGCACCAAATCCCCCCGTTGGGACAGGGGGAAACAGCCCCAGCATTTT
once	TRBJ2-7	TRBV27	NA	CASSTLSGAILEQYF	TGTGCCAGCAGTACTCTTTCGGGGGCTATACTCGAGCAGTACTTC
NA	TRBJ1-2	TRBV18	NA	CASSPGQKDGYTF	TGTGCCAGCTCACCCGGACAGAAAGATGGCTACACCTTC
NA	TRBJ1-4	TRBV5-1	NA	CASSFIGDRSNEKLFF	TGCGCCAGCAGCTTTATCGGTGACAGAAGTAATGAAAAACTGTTTTTT
NA	TRBJ2-5	TRBV24-1	TRBD2	CATSDLRGGLETQYF	TGTGCCACCAGTGATTTACGCGGGGGGTTAGAGACCCAGTACTTC
NA	TRBJ2-4	TRBV4-3	NA	CASSQVTERDIQYF	TGCGCCAGCAGCCAAGTAACGGAACGGGACATTCAGTACTTC
NA	TRBJ1-1	TRBV7-9	NA	CASSLRGDTEAFF	TGTGCCAGCAGCTTGCGGGGGGACACTGAAGCTTTCTTT
NA	TRBJ2-5	TRBV19	TRBD1	CATRDRGGQETQYF	TGTGCCACCCGGGACAGGGGAGGGCAAGAGACCCAGTACTTC
NA	TRBJ2-6	TRBV14	NA	CASSQDWGRGANVLTF	TGTGCCAGCAGCCAAGATTGGGGGCGCGGGGCCAACGTCCTGACTTTC
NA	TRBJ2-5	TRBV11-3	NA	CASSLWGSETQYF	TGTGCCAGCAGCCTTTGGGGATCAGAGACCCAGTACTTC
NA	TRBJ1-1	TRBV3-1/TRBV3-2	NA	CASNRGAEAFF	TGTGCCAGCAACCGGGGGGCTGAAGCTTTCTTT
NA	TRBJ1-4	TRBV7-9	NA	CASSLVGGRYPFDEKLFF	TGTGCCAGCAGCTTAGTGGGGGGCAGGTACCCTTTTGATGAAAAACTGTTTTTT
NA	TRBJ2-3	TRBV19	NA	CASARGSTDTQYF	TGTGCCAGTGCTCGGGGGAGCACAGATACGCAGTATTTT
NA	TRBJ2-7	TRBV5-5	NA	CASAPGSRSSYEQYF	TGTGCCAGCGCCCCCGGGAGCAGGAGTTCCTACGAGCAGTACTTC
once	TRBJ2-3	TRBV19	NA	CASSIFPGGADTQYF	TGTGCCAGTAGTATATTCCCCGGGGGTGCAGATACGCAGTATTTT
NA	TRBJ2-1	TRBV2	NA	CASSERAAEFF	TGTGCCAGCAGTGAACGGGCAGCAGAGTTCTTC
NA	TRBJ1-4	TRBV18	NA	CASSPPYGDNEKLFF	TGTGCCAGCTCACCACCTTACGGCGATAATGAAAAACTGTTTTTT
NA	TRBJ2-5	TRBV29-1	TRBD1	CSVEDQDRGRETQYF	TGCAGCGTTGAAGATCAGGACAGGGGGCGAGAGACCCAGTACTTC
NA	TRBJ1-2	TRBV25-1	NA	CASSEYGTGNYGYTF	TGTGCCAGCAGTGAATATGGGACGGGAAACTATGGCTACACCTTC
NA	TRBJ1-5	TRBV9	NA	CASSDGGNQPQHF	TGTGCCAGCAGCGATGGGGGAAATCAGCCCCAGCATTTT
few	TRBJ1-1	TRBV28	TRBD1	CASTLGGQAISEAFF	TGTGCCAGCACCCTGGGGGGACAGGCGATATCTGAAGCTTTCTTT
NA	TRBJ1-1	TRBV20-1	NA	CSPRGTEAFF	TGCAGCCCGAGAGGCACTGAAGCTTTCTTT
NA	TRBJ2-7	TRBV6-5	NA	CASSYASDTYEQYF	TGTGCCAGCAGTTACGCCAGCGATACCTACGAGCAGTACTTC
NA	TRBJ1-2	TRBV11-2	NA	CASSQRGVYGYTF	TGTGCCAGCAGCCAGAGGGGGGTCTATGGCTACACCTTC